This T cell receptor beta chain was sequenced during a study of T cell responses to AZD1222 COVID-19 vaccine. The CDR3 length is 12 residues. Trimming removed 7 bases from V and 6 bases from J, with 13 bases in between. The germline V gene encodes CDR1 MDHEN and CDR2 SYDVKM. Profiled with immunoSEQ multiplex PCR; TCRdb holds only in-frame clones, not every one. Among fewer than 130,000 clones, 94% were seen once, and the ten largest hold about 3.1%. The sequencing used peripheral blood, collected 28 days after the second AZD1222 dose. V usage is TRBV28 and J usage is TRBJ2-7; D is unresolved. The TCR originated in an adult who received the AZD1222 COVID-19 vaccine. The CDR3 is CASTQSGSEQYF. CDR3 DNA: TGTGCCAGCACCCAATCAGGCTCCGAGCAGTACTTC.